A selection of T cell receptor beta chains follows, all from one sample in a study of blood T cell repertoires in COVID-19. TCRdb's copy holds only in-frame clones and misses some; the assay was immunoSEQ multiplex PCR. The sample has 150,000 to 200,000 clones, 89% seen once. The sequencing input was peripheral blood. The receptor source for this set is a man between 18 and 35 years old who had recovered from COVID-19. Both conserved end residues are part of each CDR3. D genes are given only for firm matches. Size values are once, few and many counts, or a class for expanded clones, and some rows have none.

D gene	V gene	clone size	J gene	CDR3 DNA	CDR3 protein
-	TRBV28	-	TRBJ1-5	TGTGCCAGCAGTTTTCCCGGGAATCAGCCCCAGCATTTT	CASSFPGNQPQHF
TRBD1	TRBV4-3	-	TRBJ1-2	TGCGCCAGCAGCCCTGTGGGGACAGGGGGCGACCCCTATGGCTACACCTTC	CASSPVGTGGDPYGYTF
TRBD1	TRBV9	-	TRBJ1-6	TGTGCCAGCAGCGTAAACTGGCAGGGGGGAAATTCACCCCTCCACTTT	CASSVNWQGGNSPLHF
-	TRBV7-9	few	TRBJ2-1	TGTGCCAGCAGCCCGCAGGGTGCGGGAAAATACAATGAGCAGTTCTTC	CASSPQGAGKYNEQFF
-	TRBV19	-	TRBJ1-5	TGTGCCAGTAGACCCGATCACGGAGCCGATCAGCCCCAGCATTTT	CASRPDHGADQPQHF
TRBD1	TRBV5-6	-	TRBJ1-2	TGTGCCAGCAGCCGCGGACAGGGGCATGGCTACACCTTC	CASSRGQGHGYTF
-	TRBV10-3	-	TRBJ2-7	TGTGCCATCAGTGAGTCGGCAGGGAACGAGCAGTACTTC	CAISESAGNEQYF
-	TRBV30	few	TRBJ2-7	TGTGCCTGGAGTGTACGTGAGGAGCAGTACTTC	CAWSVREEQYF
-	TRBV6-5	-	TRBJ1-2	TGTGCCAGCAGTTACGACAGCCGGAACTATGGCTACACCTTC	CASSYDSRNYGYTF
TRBD1	TRBV28	-	TRBJ1-1	TGTGCCAGCAGGACGACAGGGGGGTCGTTCACTGAAGCTTTCTTT	CASRTTGGSFTEAFF
-	TRBV29-1	-	TRBJ2-7	TGCAGCGTTGGCGGGGGCCCCTACGAGCAGTACTTC	CSVGGGPYEQYF
-	TRBV15	-	TRBJ1-5	TGTGCCACCAGTTCCGAGCGGGGGCTCAATCAGCCCCAGCATTTT	CATSSERGLNQPQHF
-	TRBV27	few	TRBJ1-5	TGTGCCAGCAGTCCCCACTGGGCGGTAGGGAGCGATCAGCCCCAGCATTTT	CASSPHWAVGSDQPQHF
-	TRBV9	-	TRBJ2-7	TGTGCCAGCAGCGCGGCCTACGAGCAGTACTTC	CASSAAYEQYF